These T cell receptor beta chains were read from a single sample in a study of T cell repertoires in cytomegalovirus infection. The antigens these receptors bind are not known. TCRdb re-called the reads through MiXCR, storing one row per CDR3 protein. The repertoire holds some 920,000 distinct CDR3 sequences, with around a third as singletons. Sequences were derived from cultured CD8+ T cells from PBMCs, sampled from culture after CMV antigen stimulation. These receptors originate from a human donor in good health (CMV status not recorded). Some clones in this sample may be carry-over from other donors' samples. The CDR3 runs from the conserved cysteine through the conserved F or W. Fields, in order: J gene, D gene, V gene, clone size, CDR3 protein, CDR3 DNA. A D gene is named only where the DNA matches it firmly. A row's size may be missing; if present it is once, few, many or a size class.

>TRBJ2-1|-|TRBV11-1|-
CASTPHRGNSYNEQFF
TGTGCCAGCACCCCTCATCGGGGTAACTCCTACAATGAGCAGTTCTTC
>TRBJ2-5|TRBD2|TRBV7-6|once
CASSMQTSGGQETQYF
TGTGCCAGCAGCATGCAGACTAGCGGGGGCCAAGAGACCCAGTACTTC
>TRBJ1-6|TRBD1|TRBV7-2|many
CASSLVPGTGVNSPLHF
TGTGCCAGCAGCTTAGTTCCCGGGACAGGGGTGAATTCACCCCTCCACTTT
>TRBJ2-3|-|TRBV5-1|many
CASSFSIGDGGTQYF
TGCGCCAGCAGCTTTAGTATCGGAGATGGGGGTACGCAGTATTTT
>TRBJ1-2|-|TRBV27|-
CASSPGRQDFYGYTF
TGTGCCAGCAGTCCGGGGCGACAGGACTTCTATGGCTACACCTTC
>TRBJ1-3|-|TRBV7-6|many
CASSLVASGNTIYF
TGTGCCAGCAGCTTAGTAGCCTCTGGAAACACCATATATTTT
>TRBJ2-1|-|TRBV5-4|many
CASSLEFGGPSSYNEQFF
TGTGCCAGCAGCTTAGAGTTCGGGGGGCCTAGCTCCTACAATGAGCAGTTCTTC
>TRBJ2-1|-|TRBV2|-
CAEQGRVYNEQFF
TGTGCCGAGCAGGGCAGGGTCTACAATGAGCAGTTCTTC
>TRBJ2-7|TRBD2|TRBV12-3/TRBV12-4|-
CASSSGRGAYYEQYF
TGTGCCAGCAGTTCTGGGCGGGGGGCCTACTACGAGCAGTACTTC
>TRBJ2-1|TRBD2|TRBV28|-
CASSLNALAGGLDEQFF
TGTGCCAGCAGTTTAAATGCACTAGCGGGGGGGCTGGATGAGCAGTTCTTC
>TRBJ1-5|-|TRBV12-3/TRBV12-4|many
CASQRWGGGQPQHF
TGTGCCAGTCAAAGGTGGGGGGGAGGTCAGCCCCAGCATTTT
>TRBJ1-6|-|TRBV3-1|-
CASSQERFSSYNSPPHF
TGTGCCAGCAGCCAAGAGAGGTTCAGCTCCTATAATTCACCCCCCCACTTT
>TRBJ1-1|TRBD1|TRBV6-1|few
CASSYLGTGANTNFDGTEAFF
TGTGCCAGCAGTTATCTTGGGACAGGGGCCAATACAAATTTCGATGGCACTGAAGCTTTCTTT
>TRBJ1-6|-|TRBV27|few
CASSLKVPPYSPLHF
TGTGCCAGCAGTTTAAAGGTCCCACCCTATTCACCCCTCCACTTT
>TRBJ1-2|-|TRBV10-3|few
CAIHKVAQGGITNYGYTF
TGTGCCATCCACAAGGTCGCGCAGGGAGGAATCACTAACTATGGCTACACCTTC
>TRBJ2-3|TRBD2|TRBV5-1|few
CASSLEGLAPDTQYF
TGCGCCAGCAGCTTGGAAGGACTAGCCCCAGATACGCAGTATTTT
>TRBJ2-7|TRBD2|TRBV28|-
CASISSGGARSWSF
TGTGCCAGCATTTCTAGCGGGGGGGCCCGAAGTTGGTCTTTC
>TRBJ2-3|-|TRBV7-6|many
CASTLRVGLTTDTQYF
TGTGCCAGCACCCTTCGGGTGGGACTTACCACAGATACGCAGTATTTT
>TRBJ2-5|-|TRBV7-8|many
CASSSTRDVKETQYF
TGTGCCAGCAGCTCAACCCGGGATGTCAAAGAGACCCAGTACTTC
>TRBJ1-1|-|TRBV12-3/TRBV12-4|-
CASSPSRGVPNTEAFF
TGTGCCAGCAGTCCATCTAGGGGGGTACCGAACACTGAAGCTTTCTTT
>TRBJ2-3|-|TRBV7-6|few
CASSLRGSSSDTQYF
TGTGCCAGCAGCTTGAGGGGGTCAAGTTCAGATACGCAGTATTTT
>TRBJ1-1|-|TRBV7-9|-
CASSPPGYMNTEAFF
TGTGCCAGCAGCCCCCCGGGATACATGAACACTGAAGCTTTCTTT
>TRBJ2-5|-|TRBV12-3/TRBV12-4|-
CASSLLSRQETQYF
TGTGCCAGCAGTTTATTGTCCAGGCAAGAGACCCAGTACTTC
>TRBJ1-2|-|TRBV27|-
CASSLSLRGALGYTF
TGTGCCAGCAGTTTATCCCTGAGGGGGGCGCTAGGCTACACCTTC
>TRBJ2-1|TRBD2|TRBV6-2/TRBV6-3|-
CASSYSPPSGGDFGNEQFF
TGTGCCAGCAGTTACTCGCCACCTAGCGGGGGGGACTTTGGTAATGAGCAGTTCTTC
>TRBJ2-3|-|TRBV27|-
CASSSFGGTDTQYF
TGTGCCAGCAGTTCTTTCGGGGGCACAGATACGCAGTATTTT
>TRBJ2-1|-|TRBV5-4|few
CASAIAVGFGNEQFF
TGTGCCAGCGCCATTGCAGTAGGATTCGGAAATGAGCAGTTCTTC
>TRBJ2-3|TRBD2|TRBV5-8|many
CASSPRTSGGVSTDTQYF
TGTGCCAGCAGCCCCCGGACTAGCGGGGGGGTGAGCACAGATACGCAGTATTTT
>TRBJ1-1|-|TRBV7-9|many
CASSLDLGRDTEAFF
TGTGCCAGCAGCTTAGATCTGGGAAGGGACACTGAAGCTTTCTTT
>TRBJ2-7|TRBD2|TRBV27|-
CANRLAGGPYEQYF
TGTGCCAACAGACTAGCGGGGGGGCCTTACGAGCAGTACTTC
>TRBJ2-7|TRBD2|TRBV7-2|many
CASSSLDPSGGLEQYF
TGTGCCAGCAGCTCCCTAGACCCTAGCGGGGGTCTCGAGCAGTACTTC
>TRBJ1-2|-|TRBV2|-
CASKDSPYGYTF
TGTGCCAGCAAAGACAGCCCCTATGGCTACACCTTC
>TRBJ1-1|-|TRBV19|few
CASKEGGNTEAFF
TGTGCCAGTAAGGAGGGAGGAAACACTGAAGCTTTCTTT